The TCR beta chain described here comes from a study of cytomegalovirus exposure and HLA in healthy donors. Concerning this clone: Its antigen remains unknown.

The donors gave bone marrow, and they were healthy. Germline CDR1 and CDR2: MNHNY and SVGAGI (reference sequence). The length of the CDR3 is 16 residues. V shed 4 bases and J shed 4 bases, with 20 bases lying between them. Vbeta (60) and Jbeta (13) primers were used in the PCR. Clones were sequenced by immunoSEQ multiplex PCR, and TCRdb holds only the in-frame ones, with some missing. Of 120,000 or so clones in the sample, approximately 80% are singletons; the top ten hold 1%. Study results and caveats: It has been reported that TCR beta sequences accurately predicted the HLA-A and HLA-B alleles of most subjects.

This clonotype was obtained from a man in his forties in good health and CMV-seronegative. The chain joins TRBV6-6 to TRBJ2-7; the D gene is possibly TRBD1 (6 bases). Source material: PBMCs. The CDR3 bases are TGTGCCAGCAGTTTCGGGACCACAGGGAACCTATACGAGCAGTACTTC. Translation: CASSFGTTGNLYEQYF.